The 17 T cell receptor beta chains reported below all come from one sample, sequenced in a study of blood T cell repertoires in COVID-19. Generated by immunoSEQ multiplex PCR, the TCRdb table keeps only in-frame clones and is missing some. The profile covers roughly 180,000 clones, with around 83% appearing a single time and approximately 5.4% taken by the ten largest. The sequenced sample consisted of peripheral blood. Receptor source: a woman aged 50 to 60 with COVID-19, enrolled during active disease.

V gene TRBV6-6 combines with J gene TRBJ2-2, with D possibly TRBD1 on 6 matching bases. The CDR3 is 15 amino acids. The germline V gene has CDR1 MNHNY and CDR2 SVGAGI (reference sequence). V lost 0 bases, J lost 7 bases, and 12 bases lay in between. CDR3 DNA sequence: TGTGCCAGCAGTTACTCCCAGGACAGAAGCGGGGAGCTGTTTTTT. Translating it yields CASSYSQDRSGELFF.

The chain couples TRBV30 to TRBJ2-6; 8 nucleotides match TRBD1. V dropped 6 bases and J dropped 0; count of bases not matched to a gene: 1. There are 14 residues in the CDR3. Germline CDR1 GTSNPN, CDR2 SVGIG (reference sequence). CDR3 bases: TGTGCCTGTACAGGGGGCTCTGGGGCCAACGTCCTGACTTTC. Its protein product is CACTGGSGANVLTF.

The rearrangement uses TRBV28 and TRBJ2-3, with D perhaps TRBD2 (6 bases). V lost 4 bases and J lost 6, with 11 bases in between. The CDR3 loop spans 13 amino acids. Germline V lookup: CDR1 MDHEN, CDR2 SYDVKM. The DNA of the CDR3 is TGTGCCAGCAGTTCAACTAGCCGGGATACGCAGTATTTT. As protein: CASSSTSRDTQYF.

CDR3: CASSFAGGETQYF. The CDR3 DNA reads TGTGCCAGCAGCTTCGCCGGAGGGGAGACCCAGTACTTC. The chain employs TRBV5-4 and TRBJ2-5; possible D gene TRBD2, 6 bases. V was clipped by 2 bases and J by 5 bases, with 10 bases between them. The V gene's germline CDR1 is SGHNT and CDR2 YYREEE (reference sequence). This CDR3 region has 13 residues.

The chain links TRBV5-4 to TRBJ1-1, with D perhaps TRBD1 (5 bases). Germline values: CDR1 SGHNT, CDR2 YYREEE (reference sequence). CDR3 length equals 12 residues. V was trimmed by 4 bases and J by 1 base, leaving 5 bases between them. The DNA for the CDR3 is TGTGCCAGCAGCGGACAGAACACTGAAGCTTTCTTT. Its protein is CASSGQNTEAFF.

This chain joins TRBV28 and TRBJ1-5; 7 bases match TRBD1. This CDR3 comprises 15 residues. The V gene end was trimmed by 5 bases and the J gene end by 3 bases; junction bases not matched to a gene: 7. The V gene's germline CDR1 is MDHEN and CDR2 SYDVKM. The CDR3 region has the DNA TGTGCCAGCAGTACCCGGACAGGTTACAATCAGCCCCAGCATTTT. As protein: CASSTRTGYNQPQHF.

This chain joins TRBV3-1 (or the pseudogene TRBV3-2) and TRBJ2-3, with 8 bases that match TRBD2. In germline, CDR1 is LGHDT, CDR2 YNNKEL (reference sequence). This CDR3 comprises 14 residues. Unmatched junction bases numbered 3, after V lost 4 bases and J lost 3 bases. The CDR3 sequence: CASSLGLATDTQYF. In DNA, the CDR3 is TGTGCCAGCAGCCTAGGACTAGCAACAGATACGCAGTATTTT.

This clone was seen once. This chain connects TRBV9 to TRBJ2-4, with TRBD2 as a possible D gene (6 bases). CDR1 SGDLS and CDR2 YYNGEE come from the germline V gene. V lost 3 bases and J 1 base, leaving 14 bases between the germline ends. The CDR3 has 16 residues. Here the CDR3 reads CASSAYGDSAKNIQYF. CDR3 DNA: TGTGCCAGCAGCGCGTACGGGGACTCGGCCAAAAACATTCAGTACTTC.

V and J are TRBV10-3 and TRBJ2-1; 10 nucleotides agree with TRBD2. The CDR3 is 17 amino acids. Germline CDR1 reads ENHRY; CDR2 reads SYGVKD. V gave up 0 bases and J gave up 4 bases; unmatched junction bases: 6. As DNA, the CDR3 is TGTGCCATCAGTGAGTCTCTGGGACTAGCGCAGTACAATGAGCAGTTCTTC. This gives the protein CAISESLGLAQYNEQFF.

This clone appeared once. The V and J genes are TRBV10-2 and TRBJ1-4; D possibly corresponds to TRBD1 (5 bases). V was clipped by 10 bases and J by 2 bases, with 20 bases between them. This CDR3 comprises 16 residues. CDR1 is WSHSY and CDR2 is SAAADI in the germline V gene. DNA of the CDR3: TGCGCCACGGTACCGGGACTGGCTGCCACTAATGAAAAACTGTTTTTT. Translating it yields CATVPGLAATNEKLFF.

The chain uses TRBV19 and TRBJ1-6, with 7 bases lining up with TRBD1. CDR3 length equals 12 residues. CDR1 LNHDA and CDR2 SQIVND come from the germline V gene (reference sequence). Trimming took 5 bases from V and 11 from J; bases not matched to a gene: 3. The CDR3 coding sequence is TGTGCCAGTAGTGTACAGGGGCCACCCCTCCACTTT. As protein: CASSVQGPPLHF.

The chain employs TRBV27 and TRBJ2-1; the D gene is possibly TRBD1 (5 bases). This CDR3 contains 14 residues. Looked up from germline, CDR1 is MNHEY and CDR2 is SMNVEV (reference sequence). The V gene lost 3 bases and the J gene lost 4 bases, with 10 bases spanning the gap. CDR3 bases: TGTGCCAGCAGTTTTCAGGGATGGTACAATGAGCAGTTCTTC. Translating it yields CASSFQGWYNEQFF.

The table lists this clone with a count of one. V is TRBV10-3 and J is TRBJ1-5, with 7 bases matching TRBD1. CDR3 length: 15 amino acids. With V trimmed by 2 bases and J by 7 bases, 8 bases remained unmatched. Germline V lookup: CDR1 ENHRY, CDR2 SYGVKD. The CDR3 DNA reads TGTGCCATCAGTGAGCAGACAGGGCAGGGACAGCCCCAGCATTTT. Translated, it gives CAISEQTGQGQPQHF.

V gene TRBV5-6 combines with J gene TRBJ1-5; tentatively, D is TRBD1 (6 bases). This CDR3 is 16 amino acids long. Per germline, CDR1 SGHDT and CDR2 YYEEEE. Trimming shortened V by 2 bases and J by 4 bases, and 16 bases separated the two germline ends. The CDR3 reads CASSLGGQYSNQPQHF. CDR3 in DNA: TGTGCCAGCAGCTTAGGCGGACAGTATTCTAATCAGCCCCAGCATTTT.

The chain has TRBV3-1 (or the pseudogene TRBV3-2) and TRBJ2-1, with D perhaps matching TRBD1 (6 bases). The CDR3 totals 15 residues. Germline CDR1 and CDR2: LGHDT and YNNKEL (reference sequence). Trimming cost V 6 bases and J 4 bases, with 16 bases left between them. CDR3 bases: TGTGCCAGCAGTCACCAGGGGTTACAGTACAATGAGCAGTTCTTC. Its protein product is CASSHQGLQYNEQFF.

The rearrangement links TRBV28 to TRBJ2-7, with D possibly TRBD2 on 5 matching bases. Germline CDR1 MDHEN, CDR2 SYDVKM. The V and J ends lost 4 bases and 3 bases respectively, with 10 bases between them. The CDR3 runs 13 residues. CDR3: CASSSRAGYEQYF. CDR3 DNA: TGTGCCAGCAGTTCCCGGGCGGGCTACGAGCAGTACTTC.

The rearrangement joins TRBV6-5 to TRBJ1-6, with D unresolved. The CDR3 length is 12 residues. V was shortened by 6 bases and J by 7 bases, with 7 bases between the two germline ends. CDR1 is MNHEY, CDR2 SVGAGI, per germline. CDR3 coding DNA: TGTGCCAGCAGCGGACTGAATTCACCCCTCCACTTT. It is translated as CASSGLNSPLHF.